Below, 22 T cell receptor beta chains from the same sample are listed, as sequenced in a study of blood T cell repertoires in COVID-19. Assay: immunoSEQ multiplex PCR; the TCRdb copy retains only in-frame clones and omits some. This table holds hundreds of thousands of clones, approximately 88% found once. The source material was PBMCs or T cells enriched from blood (not recorded which). These receptors were taken from a woman in her twenties or thirties with acute COVID-19.

The J gene is TRBJ1-6, the V gene TRBV6-1, with unresolved D. The CDR3 runs to 16 residues. Trimming took 0 bases from V and 8 from J, leaving 14 bases between them. Germline CDR1 MNHNS, CDR2 SASEGT. The CDR3 is CASSEAPSSQDSPLHF. CDR3 bases: TGTGCCAGCAGTGAAGCGCCCTCCAGTCAGGATTCACCCCTCCACTTT.

The chain recombines TRBV3-1 (or the pseudogene TRBV3-2) with TRBJ2-2, with TRBD1 matching 7 bases. The CDR3 totals 13 residues. Looked up from germline, CDR1 is LGHDT and CDR2 is YNNKEL (reference sequence). With V trimmed by 6 bases and J by 7 bases, 5 bases remained unmatched. The CDR3 DNA reads TGTGCCAGCAGGCGACAGGGAATCGGGGAGCTGTTTTTT. Encoded protein: CASRRQGIGELFF.

The rearrangement links TRBV19 to TRBJ2-1, with a tentative D call TRBD2 (6 bases). Looked up from germline, CDR1 is LNHDA and CDR2 is SQIVND (reference sequence). The CDR3 contains 16 residues. V was cut by 7 bases and J by 3 bases, with 19 bases left in between. The CDR3 DNA sequence: TGTGCCAGTACCACAACCGGGACTCTGGACTACAATGAGCAGTTCTTC. This gives the protein CASTTTGTLDYNEQFF.

Comment on this clone: The junction departs from the called germline gene at one end, perhaps through a read error. CDR3 residues: CASREGVLGSRNGYTF. The CDR3 DNA sequence: TGTGCCAGCAGAGAAGGGGTTCTAGGCTCACGGAATGGCTACACCTTC. The V and J genes are TRBV6-1 and TRBJ1-2; TRBD1 might be the D (5 bases). The CDR3 spans 16 residues. Germline values: CDR1 MNHNS, CDR2 SASEGT.

The chain employs TRBV6-5 and TRBJ2-7; no reliable D call. Germline lookup yields CDR1 MNHEY and CDR2 SVGAGI. This CDR3 has 11 amino acids. V lost 10 bases to trimming and J lost 4 bases, with 11 bases between them. The CDR3 bases are TGTGCCACCCTGTTCGGGTACGAGCAGTACTTC. Translation: CATLFGYEQYF.

The V and J genes are TRBV6-4 and TRBJ2-3; D may be TRBD2 (6 bases). This CDR3 has 14 residues. Germline V lookup: CDR1 MRHNA, CDR2 SNTAGT. Trimming removed 6 bases from V and 6 bases from J, with 16 bases in between. In DNA form, the CDR3 reads TGTGCCAGCAGCAGGGACTCGGGCGCGGATACGCAGTATTTT. It translates to CASSRDSGADTQYF.

The CDR3 region is CASSLATGETYEQYF. DNA of the CDR3: TGCGCCAGCAGCTTGGCGACAGGGGAAACCTACGAGCAGTACTTC. The J gene is TRBJ2-7, the V gene TRBV5-1; 8 nucleotides match TRBD1. CDR1 is SGHRS, CDR2 YFSETQ, per germline. The CDR3 is 15 amino acids. Trimming took 0 bases from V and 2 from J; bases not matched to a gene: 4.

This clone came up once. The chain couples TRBV15 to TRBJ1-3; no definite D call. Germline-derived CDR1 and CDR2 are LNHNV and YYDKDF (reference sequence). Trimming shortened V by 0 bases and J by 1 base, and 7 bases separated the two germline ends. This CDR3 is built from 15 residues. CDR3 bases: TGTGCCACCAGCAGAGATCGGGTTTCTGGAAACACCATATATTTT. Protein sequence: CATSRDRVSGNTIYF.

The CDR3 region is CASSPDIGLSGETQYF. CDR3 bases: TGTGCCAGCAGCCCGGACATTGGATTAAGCGGGGAGACCCAGTACTTC. The chain combines TRBV5-6 with TRBJ2-5; possibly TRBD2 for D (6 bases). The CDR3 is made up of 16 amino acids. The V end lost 4 bases, the J end lost 5 bases, and 21 bases lay between the germline ends. CDR1 is SGHDT and CDR2 is YYEEEE in the germline V gene.

The gene calls are TRBV6-5 and TRBJ1-2; D is undetermined. V gave up 6 bases and J gave up 3 bases, with 11 bases separating them. In germline, CDR1 is MNHEY, CDR2 SVGAGI. This CDR3 is 13 amino acids long. DNA of the CDR3: TGTGCCAGCAGCCTAGAAGGATACTATGGCTACACCTTC. It specifies CASSLEGYYGYTF.

This clone has only one observation. The V call is TRBV6-5, the J call TRBJ2-3, with unresolved D. The V end was cut by 2 bases, the J end by 2 bases, with 8 bases between. The CDR3 has 14 amino acids. Germline CDR1 reads MNHEY; CDR2 reads SVGAGI. CDR3 nucleotide sequence: TGTGCCAGCAGTTACCGGTTATTCACAGATACGCAGTATTTT. Translation gives CASSYRLFTDTQYF.

The chain carries TRBV7-2 and TRBJ2-1, with D possibly matching TRBD1 (5 bases). Looked up from germline, CDR1 is SGHTA and CDR2 is FQGNSA. The length of the CDR3 is 15 residues. Trimming removed 0 bases at V and 13 bases at J, with 19 bases between. DNA of the CDR3: TGTGCCAGCAGCTTAGCTTACCCAGGGTCCCTCGGACAGTTCTTC. This gives the protein CASSLAYPGSLGQFF.

The chain combines TRBV29-1 with TRBJ1-1; D is possibly TRBD1 (5 bases). The V and J ends lost 4 bases and 0 bases respectively, with 9 bases between them. The CDR3 contains 13 residues. CDR1 is SQVTM, CDR2 ANQGSEA, per germline. The CDR3: CSVASTVNTEAFF. The DNA for the CDR3 is TGCAGCGTTGCCTCGACAGTGAACACTGAAGCTTTCTTT.

The table lists this clone with a few counts. The genes are TRBV6-5 and TRBJ1-6; possible D gene TRBD1, 6 bases. The CDR3 covers 13 residues. Germline values: CDR1 MNHEY, CDR2 SVGAGI. V lost 6 bases and J 9 bases, leaving 12 bases between the germline ends. The CDR3 DNA follows: TGTGCCAGCAGCCGACAAGGGGGTTCACCCCTCCACTTT. Its protein product is CASSRQGGSPLHF.

This clone turned up a few times. This chain uses TRBV18 with TRBJ2-5; D is possibly TRBD1 (6 bases). CDR3 length: 14 residues. Trimming removed 6 bases at V and 1 base at J, with 12 bases between. Germline CDR1 reads KGHSH; CDR2 reads LQKENI. The CDR3 DNA follows: TGTGCCAGCTCCCTTCAGGGGTCCCAAGAGACCCAGTACTTC. Translation: CASSLQGSQETQYF.

The V gene is TRBV5-1, the J gene TRBJ2-1, with a tentative D call TRBD1 (5 bases). Germline V CDR1 and CDR2: SGHRS, YFSETQ. Deletions cut 4 bases from V and 8 bases from J, with 22 bases between. The CDR3 has 16 amino acids. CDR3 protein: CASSPPGFRTVDEQFF. CDR3 coding DNA: TGCGCCAGCAGCCCCCCAGGGTTCCGTACTGTCGATGAGCAGTTCTTC.

This clone was counted a few times. The chain recombines TRBV7-9 with TRBJ1-4; D call uncertain. The germline V gene has CDR1 SEHNR and CDR2 FQNEAQ (reference sequence). The CDR3 has 13 residues. The V gene lost 5 bases and the J gene lost 2 bases, with 6 bases spanning the gap. The DNA of the CDR3 is TGTGCCAGCAGCATCAGGACTAATGAAAAACTGTTTTTT. Translation gives CASSIRTNEKLFF.

The rearrangement links TRBV30 to TRBJ1-1; D uncertain. V was pared by 4 bases and J by 1 base, with 4 bases between. The CDR3 runs 11 residues. Germline V gives CDR1 GTSNPN, CDR2 SVGIG (reference sequence). The DNA of the CDR3 is TGTGCCTGGATACAGAACACTGAAGCTTTCTTT. Amino acid sequence: CAWIQNTEAFF.

This chain links TRBV13 with TRBJ2-7; D is ambiguous. The CDR3 has 14 residues. Germline V lookup: CDR1 PRHDT, CDR2 FYEKMQ (reference sequence). Trimming took 0 bases from V and 3 from J, leaving 9 bases between them. The DNA for the CDR3 is TGTGCCAGCAGCTTAGGCGGGTCTAACTACGAGCAGTACTTC. Amino acids: CASSLGGSNYEQYF.

V usage is TRBV5-4 and J usage is TRBJ2-3; D not resolved. The V end was cut by 4 bases, the J end by 4 bases, with 13 bases between. Germline V CDR1 and CDR2: SGHNT, YYREEE (reference sequence). This CDR3 has 14 residues. The CDR3 sequence: CASSASLGPDTQYF. CDR3 coding DNA: TGTGCCAGCAGCGCCAGCCTAGGCCCAGATACGCAGTATTTT.

CDR3 amino acids: CASSYGTGGLNTEAFF. The CDR3, as DNA: TGTGCCAGCAGTTACGGGACAGGGGGCTTGAACACTGAAGCTTTCTTT. This sequence joins TRBV6-5 and TRBJ1-1; TRBD1 matches 12 bases. CDR3 length: 16 amino acids. Germline lookup yields CDR1 MNHEY and CDR2 SVGAGI. V shed 2 bases, J shed 0 bases, and the junction held 1 base outside the gene matches.

The chain combines TRBV7-8 with TRBJ2-2, with D possibly matching TRBD1 (5 bases). The germline V and J ends were trimmed by 6 bases and 10 bases, with 12 bases remaining between them. The CDR3 sequence is 12 residues long. CDR1 and CDR2 from the germline V gene are SGHVS and FQNEAQ. CDR3 region: CASSPQGTELFF. The CDR3 DNA is TGTGCCAGCAGTCCCCAGGGAACGGAGCTGTTTTTT.